A selection of T cell receptor beta chains follows, all from one sample in a study of blood T cell repertoires in COVID-19. Produced via immunoSEQ multiplex PCR; TCRdb's table is partial and in-frame only. The data show approximately 190,000 clones, with roughly 87% seen just once and around a fifth held by the top ten. The sequencing input was peripheral blood. The receptors were gathered from a man between 60 and 70 years old with active or convalescent COVID-19. Both conserved end residues are trimmed from each CDR3.

V gene	J gene	CDR3 protein
TRBV24-1	TRBJ2-1	ATSATDRGSDEQF
TRBV10-3	TRBJ2-1	AISEGAVPNEQF
TRBV7-9	TRBJ1-1	ASSLSGGMNTEAF
TRBV5-1	TRBJ2-5	ASSFQRAAGETQY
TRBV6-5	TRBJ1-4	ASRRGTGGNEKLF
TRBV5-1	TRBJ2-2	ASSLVGTVTGELF
TRBV19	TRBJ2-3	ASSMGGGGADTQY
TRBV5-1	TRBJ2-7	ASSSGQGTGQY
TRBV30	TRBJ1-1	AWRGGTEAF
TRBV2	TRBJ2-5	ASSGGQGVQETQY
TRBV12-3/TRBV12-4	TRBJ1-4	ASRAWDREKLF
TRBV2	TRBJ1-3	ASSEEGVLSGNTIY
TRBV7-8	TRBJ1-6	ASALGISPLH
TRBV2	TRBJ2-6	ASTVDRSSGANVLT
TRBV6-5	TRBJ2-1	ATRPGTLPGNEQF
TRBV2	TRBJ1-6	ASRSGTGVNSPLH
TRBV2	TRBJ2-3	ASRGLAGSQDTQY